This TCR beta chain came from a study of graft-versus-host responses after intestinal transplantation. Broader study findings: There was an association between peak levels of circulating GvH clones and early post-transplant HvG declines.

Comment on this clone: Its matching antigen is unknown.

Libraries were prepared by immunoSEQ multiplex PCR; TCRdb keeps only in-frame clonotypes and omits some of them. Of tens of thousands of clones listed, about 90% are singletons. V lost 4 bases, J lost 9 bases, and 13 bases stayed unmatched. The CDR3 is made up of 15 amino acids. Germline CDR1 and CDR2: MNHEY and SMNVEV (reference sequence). The chain employs TRBV27 and TRBJ2-3; 7 bases agree with TRBD1. The sequence was collected from a human patient who received an intestinal transplant, so some T cells may come from the graft donor. The specimen was PBMCs, collected 662 days after intestinal transplant. For the CDR3, the DNA is TGTGCCAGCAGTTCCAGAGTAACAGGGGCGGACACGCAGTATTTT. Protein: CASSSRVTGADTQYF.